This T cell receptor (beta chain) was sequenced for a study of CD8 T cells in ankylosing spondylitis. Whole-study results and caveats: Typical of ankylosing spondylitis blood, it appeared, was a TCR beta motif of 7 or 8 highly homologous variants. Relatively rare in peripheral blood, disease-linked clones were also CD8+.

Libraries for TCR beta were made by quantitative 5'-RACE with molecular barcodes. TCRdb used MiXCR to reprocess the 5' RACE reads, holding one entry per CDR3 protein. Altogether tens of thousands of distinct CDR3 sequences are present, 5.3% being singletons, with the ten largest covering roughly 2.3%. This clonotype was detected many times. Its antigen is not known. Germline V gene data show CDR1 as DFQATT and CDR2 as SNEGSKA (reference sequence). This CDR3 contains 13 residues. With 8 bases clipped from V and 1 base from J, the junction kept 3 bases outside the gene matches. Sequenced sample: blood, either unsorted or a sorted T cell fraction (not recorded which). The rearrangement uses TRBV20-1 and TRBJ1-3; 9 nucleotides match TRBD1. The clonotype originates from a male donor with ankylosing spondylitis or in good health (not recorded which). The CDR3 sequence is CSWTGASGNTIYF. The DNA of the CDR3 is TGCAGTTGGACAGGGGCTTCTGGAAACACCATATATTTT.